The 16 T cell receptor beta chains presented below share a single source sample, sequenced in a study of cytomegalovirus exposure and HLA in healthy donors. Primers included in the PCR were 60 Vbeta and 13 Jbeta primers. Clones were read by immunoSEQ multiplex PCR, and TCRdb kept only the in-frame ones, dropping some. This sample carries around 200,000 clones, with over 0.95% going to the ten biggest clones. The material sequenced was PBMCs. These receptors originate from a girl aged 2 to 9 in good health and CMV-seropositive.

The rearrangement uses TRBV5-1 and TRBJ2-1; 7 bases are shared with TRBD1. The germline gives CDR1 SGHRS, CDR2 YFSETQ. The CDR3 contains 16 residues. Unmatched junction bases numbered 13, after V lost 3 bases and J lost 7 bases. The CDR3 sequence: CASSSGKGAEENEQFF. The CDR3 DNA follows: TGCGCCAGCAGCTCCGGAAAGGGGGCAGAGGAAAATGAGCAGTTCTTC. The variable domain in full, completed from reference TRBV5-1 and TRBJ2-1, reads KAGVTQTPRYLIKTRGQQVTLSCSPISGHRSVSWYQQTPGQGLQFLFEYFSETQRNKGNFPGRFSGRQFSNSRSEMNVSTLELGDSALYLCASSSGKGAEENEQFFGPGTRLTVL.

This chain links TRBV30 with TRBJ2-1; D may be TRBD2 (6 bases). The CDR3 runs to 18 residues. V lost 1 base to trimming and J lost 3 bases, with 22 bases between them. Germline V gene sequence: CDR1 GTSNPN, CDR2 SVGIG (reference sequence). This CDR3 reads CAWSGPKEGAENYNEQFF. In DNA form, the CDR3 reads TGTGCCTGGAGTGGGCCAAAGGAGGGAGCGGAGAACTACAATGAGCAGTTCTTC.

The chain uses TRBV11-2 and TRBJ2-7; D gene ambiguous. Trimming cost V 5 bases and J 4 bases, with 6 bases left between them. CDR1 is SGHAT and CDR2 is FQNNGV in the germline V gene. CDR3 size: 11 residues. This CDR3 reads CASSRRYEQYF. In nucleotides, the CDR3 is TGTGCCAGCAGCCGTAGATACGAGCAGTACTTC.

J is TRBJ2-3 and V is TRBV11-2; 8 bases match TRBD2. The CDR3 spans 18 residues. The V and J ends lost 8 bases and 7 bases, in that order; junction bases with no gene match: 23. Per the germline V gene, CDR1 is SGHAT and CDR2 is FQNNGV. The CDR3 sequence is CASRTARTSGPYPYTQYF. DNA of the CDR3: TGTGCCAGCCGTACTGCCCGAACTAGCGGACCATACCCTTATACGCAGTATTTT. Variable domain in full (rest from reference TRBV11-2 and TRBJ2-3): EAGVAQSPRYKIIEKRQSVAFWCNPISGHATLYWYQQILGQGPKLLIQFQNNGVVDDSQLPKDRFSAERLKGVDSTLKIQPAKLEDSAVYLCASRTARTSGPYPYTQYFGPGTRLTVL.

The chain uses TRBV7-6 and TRBJ2-1; TRBD1 matches 9 bases. The CDR3 totals 15 residues. V gave up 5 bases and J gave up 6 bases; unmatched junction bases: 8. The germline V gene encodes CDR1 SGHVS and CDR2 FNYEAQ. The CDR3 loop is CASSVYGTGPNEQFF. In DNA, the CDR3 is TGTGCCAGCAGCGTGTACGGGACAGGGCCCAATGAGCAGTTCTTC. Full variable domain (rest looked up from reference TRBV7-6 and TRBJ2-1): GAGVSQSPRYKVTKRGQDVALRCDPISGHVSLYWYRQALGQGPEFLTYFNYEAQQDKSGLPNDRFSAERPEGSISTLTIQRTEQRDSAMYRCASSVYGTGPNEQFFGPGTRLTVL.

The chain is built from TRBV7-9 and TRBJ2-3; 11 bases are shared with TRBD2. Per germline, CDR1 SEHNR and CDR2 FQNEAQ (reference sequence). This CDR3 comprises 15 residues. The V gene end was trimmed by 5 bases and the J gene end by 4 bases; junction bases not matched to a gene: 5. CDR3 sequence: CASSLLAGGSDTQYF. Written as DNA, the CDR3 is TGTGCCAGCAGCCTTTTAGCGGGAGGGTCAGATACGCAGTATTTT.

The rearrangement joins TRBV27 to TRBJ2-3; TRBD2 agrees at 9 bases. CDR3 size: 14 residues. Germline V gene data show CDR1 as MNHEY and CDR2 as SMNVEV (reference sequence). With V trimmed by 3 bases and J by 4 bases, 2 bases remained unmatched. The CDR3 nucleotides read TGTGCCAGCAGTTTTGCGGGAGGGCCAGATACGCAGTATTTT. It codes for CASSFAGGPDTQYF.

Regarding this clone: Its ends do not fully match the called genes, so a read error is possible. Other DNA sequences in this sample translate to the same CDR3. V is TRBV5-1 and J is TRBJ2-2; D is undetermined. CDR1 and CDR2 from the germline V gene are SGHRS and YFSETQ. The CDR3 extends over 14 amino acids. The CDR3 region is CASSLDTNTGELFF. The CDR3, as DNA: TGTGCCAGCAGCTTGGATACGAACACCGGGGAGCTGTTTTTT.

The V call is TRBV20-1, the J call TRBJ2-2; D remains unclear. Germline V CDR1 and CDR2: DFQATT, SNEGSKA (reference sequence). The V and J ends lost 3 bases and 6 bases respectively, with 5 bases between them. CDR3 length: 11 amino acids. The CDR3 sequence is CSARSPGELFF. Written as DNA, the CDR3 is TGCAGTGCTAGGAGCCCCGGGGAGCTGTTTTTT.

This chain links TRBV4-2 with TRBJ1-1; D is possibly TRBD1 (6 bases). V lost 2 bases and J lost 1, with 14 bases in between. The length of the CDR3 is 16 residues. The germline gives CDR1 LGHNA, CDR2 YNFKEQ. DNA of the CDR3: TGTGCCAGCAGCCAACTACAGGGTAGTCAGAACACTGAAGCTTTCTTT. Translating it yields CASSQLQGSQNTEAFF.

The chain carries TRBV29-1 and TRBJ2-1; TRBD2 matches at 12 bases. The CDR3 length is 15 residues. V lost 6 bases, J lost 8 bases, and 11 bases stayed unmatched. Germline CDR1 reads SQVTM; CDR2 reads ANQGSEA. This CDR3 reads CSVVAGTSGLDEQFF. CDR3 coding DNA: TGCAGCGTAGTCGCCGGGACTAGCGGGTTAGATGAGCAGTTCTTC.

V and J are TRBV30 and TRBJ2-5, with no clear D. TRBJ2-7 matches the DNA end more closely, so the J call is doubtful. Germline V gives CDR1 GTSNPN, CDR2 SVGIG (reference sequence). The CDR3 extends over 11 amino acids. The CDR3 bases are TGTGCCTGGAGAGGCGGTTACGAGCAGTACTTC. Amino acid sequence: CAWRGGYEQYF.

This rearrangement joins TRBV2 to TRBJ1-2; D may be TRBD1 (5 bases). Germline assignment: CDR1 SNHLY and CDR2 FYNNEI. Trimming took off 4 bases at V and 4 bases at J, with 13 bases between the two ends. The CDR3 runs 14 residues. The CDR3 sequence is CASSAGILGYGYTF. The CDR3 nucleotides read TGTGCCAGCAGTGCAGGGATTCTAGGCTATGGCTACACCTTC. Full variable domain (remainder filled in from reference TRBV2 and TRBJ1-2): EPEVTQTPSHQVTQMGQEVILRCVPISNHLYFYWYRQILGQKVEFLVSFYNNEISEKSEIFDDQFSVERPDGSNFTLKIRSTKLEDSAMYFCASSAGILGYGYTFGSGTRLTVV.

The chain is built from TRBV6-5 and TRBJ2-5, with TRBD1 as a possible D gene (6 bases). Germline V gene data show CDR1 as MNHEY and CDR2 as SVGAGI. Trimming cost V 6 bases and J 7 bases, with 15 bases left between them. The CDR3 is 13 amino acids. CDR3 coding DNA: TGTGCCAGCAGAAGGGGGTCCCAGGGGACCCAGTACTTC. Protein sequence: CASRRGSQGTQYF.

CDR3 DNA sequence: TGTGCCAGCAGCGTCACTAGCGGGAGTACCGGGGAGCTGTTTTTT. This translates into CASSVTSGSTGELFF. The chain links TRBV9 to TRBJ2-2; 11 nucleotides align to TRBD2. J lost 5 bases, V lost 2 bases, and 2 bases had no gene match. The CDR3 length is 15 residues. Germline CDR1 reads SGDLS; CDR2 reads YYNGEE.

This chain joins TRBV6-1 and TRBJ1-5; D gene uncertain. Trimming shortened V by 2 bases and J by 0 bases, and 8 bases separated the two germline ends. This CDR3 region has 15 residues. Germline CDR1 is MNHNS and CDR2 is SASEGT. DNA for the CDR3: TGTGCCAGCAGTGAATTAGCTTCTAGCAATCAGCCCCAGCATTTT. Translating gives CASSELASSNQPQHF.